This TCR beta chain was obtained from a study of T cell changes during pregnancy in multiple sclerosis. Using immunoSEQ multiplex PCR, the repertoire was profiled, and TCRdb retains in-frame clones only, with some absent. The table has 75,000 to 80,000 clones, 85% to 95% seen once. Germline loops: CDR1 SQVTM, CDR2 ANQGSEA. The CDR3 is 15 amino acids. Between the trimmed V and J ends, which lost 6 bases and 3 bases, there was a span of 18 bases. This material consisted of peripheral blood, taken after pregnancy. This receptor was obtained from a female donor in good health, enrolled as a control in a pregnancy study. This chain joins TRBV29-1 and TRBJ1-5; no reliable D call. The CDR3 sequence: CSVTINSGLNQPQHF. The CDR3 DNA reads as TGCAGCGTGACTATTAACAGCGGCCTCAATCAGCCCCAGCATTTT. Full variable domain (outside the CDR3, taken from reference TRBV29-1 and TRBJ1-5): SAVISQKPSRDICQRGTSLTIQCQVDSQVTMMFWYRQQPGQSLTLIATANQGSEATYESGFVIDKFPISRPNLTFSTLTVSNMSPEDSSIYLCSVTINSGLNQPQHFGDGTRLSIL.